The sequence of this T cell receptor (beta chain) was determined in a study of Ad26.COV2.S vaccination and SARS-CoV-2 variants. Study details: Ad26.COV2.S shots went into the muscle once or twice, 56 days apart.

Only a few counts were recorded for this clone. Its target is unknown. Treatment denoted: about 20 received Ad26.COV2.S at low or high dose, single or two shots; 5 received placebo; per-sample allocation not given. Following the first vaccine or placebo injection, samples were taken on day 63. The study used a vaccine consisting of an Ad26 vector that expressed Wuhan-strain SARS-CoV-2 spike. Data came from immunoSEQ multiplex PCR; TCRdb stores just in-frame clones and leaves some out. The sample has hundreds of thousands of clones, 83% seen once. There are 16 residues in the CDR3. Germline CDR1 LNHDA, CDR2 SQIVND (reference sequence). Trimming removed 8 bases from V and 4 bases from J; junction bases left unmatched: 7. Whole-study findings and limits: Placebo recipients showed lower spike-specific TCR breadth than vaccinees.

The sequenced sample was peripheral blood, obtained in a trial of Ad26.COV2.S vaccine versus placebo. The chain uses TRBV19 and TRBJ2-6; 11 bases match TRBD1. This sequence originates from a person between 18 and 60 years old who received the Ad26.COV2.S COVID-19 vaccine or a placebo. Here the CDR3 reads CASGGQGAVGANVLTF. The CDR3, as DNA: TGTGCCAGTGGCGGACAGGGGGCAGTCGGGGCCAACGTCCTGACTTTC.